These 9 T cell receptor beta chains were sequenced from one sample in a study of OX40 agonist ivuxolimab in advanced cancers. Sequencing used immunoSEQ multiplex PCR; TCRdb keeps in-frame clones, though not all of them. Of about 61,000 clones in the sample, 86% were seen once. The specimen was CD4+ or CD8+ T cells sorted from blood, collected in a trial of the OX40 agonist ivuxolimab. Every receptor here comes from an adult with an advanced solid tumor such as melanoma, head and neck, liver or kidney cancer.

The chain recombines TRBV7-2 with TRBJ2-3; 9 bases are a match to TRBD2. The CDR3 length is 16 residues. Germline CDR1 is SGHTA and CDR2 is FQGNSA. V lost 6 bases and J lost 7; bases outside the gene matches: 14. The CDR3 loop reads CASSSGASGVGNTQYF. For the CDR3, the DNA is TGTGCCAGCAGTTCTGGGGCTAGCGGGGTGGGAAATACGCAGTATTTT.

The rearrangement uses TRBV12-5 and TRBJ2-5; D remains unclear. Germline V gene sequence: CDR1 LGHNT, CDR2 FRNRAP. Between the trimmed V and J ends, which lost 0 bases and 5 bases, there was a span of 16 bases. This CDR3 contains 16 residues. The CDR3 sequence is CASGLVLGSPPETQYF. The CDR3 DNA reads as TGTGCTAGTGGTTTGGTATTGGGGTCACCGCCGGAGACCCAGTACTTC.

The chain has TRBV10-3 and TRBJ1-5; TRBD1 matches at 10 bases. With V trimmed by 4 bases and J by 6 bases, 9 bases remained unmatched. The CDR3 is 16 residues long. The V gene's germline CDR1 is ENHRY and CDR2 SYGVKD. This chain's CDR3 is CAISGGTGAEGQPQHF. For the CDR3, the DNA is TGTGCCATCAGTGGAGGGACAGGGGCAGAGGGTCAGCCCCAGCATTTT.

The chain is built from TRBV7-2 and TRBJ2-2, with D maybe TRBD1 (5 bases). Germline loops: CDR1 SGHTA, CDR2 FQGNSA. The V end lost 4 bases, the J end lost 6 bases, and 18 bases lay between the germline ends. The CDR3 runs 16 residues. The CDR3 DNA sequence: TGTGCCAGCAGCTCCCGCAAACCCCAAGGGGCCGGGGAGCTGTTTTTT. Translation gives CASSSRKPQGAGELFF.

V is TRBV19 and J is TRBJ2-3, with D tentatively TRBD2 (6 bases). Trimming stripped 8 bases from V and 4 bases from J, with 13 bases between. The CDR3 is 13 residues long. CDR1 is LNHDA and CDR2 is SQIVND in the germline V gene (reference sequence). CDR3 residues: CASANKRADTQYF. The CDR3 DNA reads as TGTGCCAGTGCTAACAAGCGGGCAGATACGCAGTATTTT.

V usage is TRBV19 and J usage is TRBJ1-5; possibly TRBD1 for D (5 bases). Trimming pared 8 bases from V and 10 bases from J, leaving 12 bases between. This CDR3 spans 11 amino acids. Germline CDR1 reads LNHDA; CDR2 reads SQIVND (reference sequence). The CDR3 DNA sequence: TGTGCCAGTGGGGGTATAGGCCCCCAGCATTTT. It translates to CASGGIGPQHF.

The count of this clone is one. The chain links TRBV5-1 to TRBJ1-4, with 7 positions matching TRBD1. The germline CDR1 and CDR2 sequences are SGHRS and YFSETQ. Losses at the gene ends were 4 bases for V and 4 bases for J; bases not matched to a gene: 4. This CDR3 comprises 14 residues. CDR3 bases: TGCGCCAGCAGCCAGACAGGGAATAATGAAAAACTGTTTTTT. Amino acids: CASSQTGNNEKLFF. Full variable domain (missing parts from reference TRBV5-1 and TRBJ1-4): KAGVTQTPRYLIKTRGQQVTLSCSPISGHRSVSWYQQTPGQGLQFLFEYFSETQRNKGNFPGRFSGRQFSNSRSEMNVSTLELGDSALYLCASSQTGNNEKLFFGSGTQLSVL.

The V call is TRBV7-2, the J call TRBJ2-7; D is tentatively TRBD1 or TRBD2 (5 bases each). Germline values: CDR1 SGHTA, CDR2 FQGNSA. V was cut by 1 base and J by 3 bases, with 16 bases left in between. The CDR3 runs 16 residues. The CDR3 region has the DNA TGTACCAGCAGCTTAGGAGGGGACCCTTTAGGCTACGAGCAGTACTTC. As protein: CTSSLGGDPLGYEQYF. Full variable domain (remainder filled in from reference TRBV7-2 and TRBJ2-7): GAGVSQSPSNKVTEKGKDVELRCDPISGHTALYWYRQSLGQGLEFLIYFQGNSAPDKSGLPSDRFSAERTGGSVSTLTIQRTQQEDSAVYLCTSSLGGDPLGYEQYFGPGTRLTVT.

The chain joins TRBV7-9 to TRBJ2-3; tentative D call: TRBD1 (5 bases). This CDR3 region has 16 residues. Between the trimmed V and J ends, which lost 5 bases and 5 bases, there was a span of 20 bases. The germline CDR1 and CDR2 sequences are SEHNR and FQNEAQ (reference sequence). CDR3 nucleotides: TGTGCCAGCAGCCGAGTCGCAGGGATATACGGAGATACGCAGTATTTT. Translating it yields CASSRVAGIYGDTQYF.